This T cell receptor (beta chain) is drawn from a study of blood T cells in healthy people across ages. The use of a sample-barcoded 5' primer and a J-beta primer mix characterized a second PCR of 7 to 11 cycles. Each CDR3 protein is one row after TCRdb ran MiXCR on the 5' RACE reads. The table has roughly 800,000 distinct CDR3 sequences, 53% seen once. Trimming took 6 bases from V and 2 from J, leaving 10 bases between them. The germline V gene has CDR1 SQVTM and CDR2 ANQGSEA. The CDR3 has 12 amino acids. The rearrangement joins TRBV29-1 to TRBJ1-2, with a weak D call TRBD1 (5 bases). The sequence was collected from a man aged 80 or over in good health. The material sequenced was blood. CDR3 sequence: CSVRDSNYGYTF. CDR3 DNA sequence: TGCAGCGTGCGAGACAGCAACTATGGCTACACCTTC. Full variable domain (remainder filled in from reference TRBV29-1 and TRBJ1-2): SAVISQKPSRDICQRGTSLTIQCQVDSQVTMMFWYRQQPGQSLTLIATANQGSEATYESGFVIDKFPISRPNLTFSTLTVSNMSPEDSSIYLCSVRDSNYGYTFGSGTRLTVV.